The source of this T cell receptor (beta chain) is a study of cytomegalovirus exposure and HLA in healthy donors. There are 15 residues in the CDR3. From germline, CDR1 is KGHSH and CDR2 LQKENI. The germline V and J ends were trimmed by 2 bases and 3 bases, with 13 bases remaining between them. Those who donated were healthy bone marrow donors. PCR involved 60 Vbeta and 13 Jbeta primers. Profiling relied on immunoSEQ multiplex PCR, and the TCRdb table lists in-frame clones only, not all of them. The data contain 120,000 to 150,000 clones, around 77% of them singletons. This clone showed up just once. This TCR was sampled from a man aged 30 to 39 in good health and CMV-seronegative. Specimen: PBMCs. The V gene is TRBV18, the J gene TRBJ1-1, with D possibly TRBD1 on 6 matching bases. CDR3 DNA: TGTGCCAGCTCACCAGACAGGCTCGGGGACACTGAAGCTTTCTTT. This gives the protein CASSPDRLGDTEAFF.